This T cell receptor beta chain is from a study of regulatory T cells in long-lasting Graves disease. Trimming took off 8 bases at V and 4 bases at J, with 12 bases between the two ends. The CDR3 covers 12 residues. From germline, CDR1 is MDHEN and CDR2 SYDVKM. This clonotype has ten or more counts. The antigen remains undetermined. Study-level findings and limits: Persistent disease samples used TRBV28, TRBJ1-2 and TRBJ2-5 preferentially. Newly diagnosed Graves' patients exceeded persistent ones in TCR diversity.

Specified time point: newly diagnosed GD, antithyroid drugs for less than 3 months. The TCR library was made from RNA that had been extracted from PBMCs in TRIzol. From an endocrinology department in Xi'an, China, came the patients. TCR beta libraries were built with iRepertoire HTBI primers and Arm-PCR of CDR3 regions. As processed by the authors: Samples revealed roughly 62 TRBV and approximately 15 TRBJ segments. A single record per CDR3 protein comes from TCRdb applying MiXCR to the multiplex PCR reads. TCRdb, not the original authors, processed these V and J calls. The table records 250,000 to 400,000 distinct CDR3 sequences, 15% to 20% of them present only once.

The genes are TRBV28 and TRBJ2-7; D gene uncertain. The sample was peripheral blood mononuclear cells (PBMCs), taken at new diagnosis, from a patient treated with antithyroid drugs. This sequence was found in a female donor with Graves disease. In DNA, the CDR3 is TGTGCCAGCGCCCCCACCAATTACGAGCAGTACTTC. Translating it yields CASAPTNYEQYF.